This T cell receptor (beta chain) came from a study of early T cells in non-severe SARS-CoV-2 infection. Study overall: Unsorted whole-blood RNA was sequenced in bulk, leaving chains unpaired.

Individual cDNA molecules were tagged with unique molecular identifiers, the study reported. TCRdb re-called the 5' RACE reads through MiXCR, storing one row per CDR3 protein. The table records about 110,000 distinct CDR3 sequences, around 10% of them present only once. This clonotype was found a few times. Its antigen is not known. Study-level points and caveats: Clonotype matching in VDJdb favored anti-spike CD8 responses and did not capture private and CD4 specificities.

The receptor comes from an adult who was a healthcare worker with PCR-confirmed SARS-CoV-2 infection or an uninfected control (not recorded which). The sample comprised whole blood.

CDR3 sequence reads: CSVTQGIEPQHF. CDR3 DNA sequence: TGCAGTGTGACTCAGGGCATCGAGCCCCAGCATTTT. The chain uses TRBV20-1 and TRBJ1-5; maybe TRBD1 (5 bases). V dropped 7 bases and J dropped 8 bases, with 15 bases sitting between them. The CDR3 is 12 amino acids. Germline V CDR1 and CDR2: DFQATT, SNEGSKA (reference sequence).